This T cell receptor beta chain was obtained from a study of molecular identifiers for immune sequencing clone quantification. The wider study: Replicate RNA from around 20,000 or 100,000 naive CD8 T cells formed five aliquots; four were sequenced.

This clonotype occurred many times. The antigen is undetermined. TCRdb re-called the PCR reads through MiXCR, storing one row per CDR3 protein. In the table there are hundreds of thousands of distinct CDR3 sequences, about a fifth of which are singletons. Findings of the study overall: Underestimation of highly expanded clone sizes could arise where identical TCR molecules share a barcode. Clones that had above 20 RNA copies took up over 97% of effector molecules but under 1% in naive cells.

In germline, CDR1 is SQVTM, CDR2 ANQGSEA. V was trimmed by 3 bases and J by 0 bases, leaving 9 bases between them. This CDR3 comprises 14 residues. This sequence was found in a human donor in good health. Some libraries in this study had Jurkat cell RNA spiked in. The chain recombines TRBV29-1 with TRBJ2-1; D possibly corresponds to TRBD2 (5 bases). Sample: naive CD8+ T cells from blood, with Jurkat cell RNA spiked in. Specified subset: FACS-sorted CD8+CD4-CCR7+CD45RA+ naive T cells. CDR3 loop: CSVESGYSYNEQFF. The CDR3, as DNA: TGCAGCGTTGAGTCGGGGTACTCCTACAATGAGCAGTTCTTC.